This is a list of T cell receptor beta chains from one sample in a study of T cell responses to AZD1222 COVID-19 vaccine. Assay used: immunoSEQ multiplex PCR; TCRdb lists only in-frame clones, some missing. The sample holds around 90,000 clones; 90% to 95% are singletons and the top ten take 4% to 6%. This specimen was peripheral blood, taken on day 0 of MenACWY control vaccination. These receptor sequences come from an adult in good health. Both conserved end residues are part of each CDR3. The D gene is left open where the match is weak. Part of the rows lack a size; the others show once, few, many or a class for expanded clones.

NA	TRBV4-3	NA	TRBJ1-2	TGCGCCAGCAGCCAAGATCAGGCAAATAACTATGGCTACACCTTC	CASSQDQANNYGYTF
NA	TRBV12-3/TRBV12-4	NA	TRBJ2-3	TGTGCCAGCAGCAGAATTAGGCCAGATACGCAGTATTTT	CASSRIRPDTQYF
NA	TRBV28	TRBD1	TRBJ2-7	TGTGCCAGCACCGTGACAGGGAAGTTAGACGAGCAGTACTTC	CASTVTGKLDEQYF
NA	TRBV9	TRBD1	TRBJ2-7	TGTGCCAGCAGCGTCGACGCCGGGACAGGGGCCTACGAGCAGTACTTC	CASSVDAGTGAYEQYF
once	TRBV6-4	TRBD1	TRBJ1-1	TGTGCCAGCAGTCCGACAGGGGAAGGCACTGAAGCTTTCTTT	CASSPTGEGTEAFF
NA	TRBV7-2	TRBD1	TRBJ1-3	TGTGCCAGCAGCTTAGCGGGGGGACAGGGGGCCGGAAACACCATATATTTT	CASSLAGGQGAGNTIYF
once	TRBV18	NA	TRBJ1-1	TGTGCCAGCTCATACCTCGAAGCGGGGTCAACTGAAGCTTTCTTT	CASSYLEAGSTEAFF
NA	TRBV5-1	NA	TRBJ2-7	TGCGCCAGCAGCTTGCTGGGGGTCAGCGGTCCGCGGGAGCAGTACTTC	CASSLLGVSGPREQYF
NA	TRBV6-2/TRBV6-3	NA	TRBJ1-6	TGTGCCAGCAGTTACCTCTTGGACGGTGGACCCCTCCACTTT	CASSYLLDGGPLHF
NA	TRBV5-1	TRBD1	TRBJ1-5	TGCGCCAGCAGCCCCGGGACAGCTAATCAGCCCCAGCATTTT	CASSPGTANQPQHF
NA	TRBV19	NA	TRBJ2-7	TGTGCCAGTAGAAACTCGGGGACCTACGAGCAGTACTTC	CASRNSGTYEQYF
NA	TRBV9	NA	TRBJ1-1	TGTGCCAGCAGCGTGGGCAGTAACACTGAAGCTTTCTTT	CASSVGSNTEAFF
few	TRBV9	NA	TRBJ2-1	TGTGCCAGCAGCGTAAACCTTAACGGATACAATGAGCAGTTCTTC	CASSVNLNGYNEQFF
NA	TRBV6-5	NA	TRBJ1-2	TGTGCCAGCAAAGACACTAACTATGGCTACACCTTC	CASKDTNYGYTF
few	TRBV5-4	NA	TRBJ2-2	TGTGCCAGCAGCTTGGCCCGGGGGAACACCGGGGAGCTGTTTTTT	CASSLARGNTGELFF
NA	TRBV2	NA	TRBJ2-6	TGTGCCAGCAGTGAATTGGTAGGGGTAGCTGGGGCCAACGTCCTGACTTTC	CASSELVGVAGANVLTF
few	TRBV7-2	NA	TRBJ2-7	TGTGCCAGCAGCCGTATTGAATTTAACTCCTACGAGCAGTACTTC	CASSRIEFNSYEQYF
NA	TRBV12-3/TRBV12-4	NA	TRBJ2-7	TGTGCCAGCAGCCGCCGCGGCCTCGGCGAGCAGTACTTC	CASSRRGLGEQYF
NA	TRBV2	NA	TRBJ2-1	TGTGCCACCAGGCCCTCCTACAATGAGCAGTTCTTC	CATRPSYNEQFF
NA	TRBV7-9	NA	TRBJ1-2	TGTGCCAGCAGCTCCCCGATTAACTATGGCTACACCTTC	CASSSPINYGYTF
once	TRBV24-1	NA	TRBJ1-2	TGTGCCACCAGTGACACTGTGACAGAGGATACTATGGGCTACACCTTC	CATSDTVTEDTMGYTF
NA	TRBV7-2	NA	TRBJ2-3	TGTGCCAGCAGCCCCCGGACAGATACGCAGTATTTT	CASSPRTDTQYF
few	TRBV4-3	TRBD1	TRBJ1-1	TGCGCCAGCAGCCAAGGACAGGGGGGAAACACTGAAGCTTTCTTT	CASSQGQGGNTEAFF
NA	TRBV5-6	NA	TRBJ2-2	TGTGCCAGCAGCTTTGACAACACCGGGGAGCTGTTTTTT	CASSFDNTGELFF
NA	TRBV2	NA	TRBJ2-7	TGTGCCAGCAGTGATCAGAACAGGAGCGAGCAGTACTTC	CASSDQNRSEQYF
few	TRBV11-2	NA	TRBJ2-7	TGTGCCAGCAGCCTAGGGAGCTCCTACGAGCAGTACTTC	CASSLGSSYEQYF
once	TRBV29-1	NA	TRBJ1-2	TGCAGCGGGGTCAGCTTTAACTATGGCTACACCTTC	CSGVSFNYGYTF
NA	TRBV28	NA	TRBJ2-3	TGTGCCAGCAGTTTACAGGGGTATACGCAGTATTTT	CASSLQGYTQYF
NA	TRBV28	NA	TRBJ2-7	TGTGCTGTATTGGGGGGTCCGGTAGCAAACGAGCAGTACTTC	CAVLGGPVANEQYF
NA	TRBV27	TRBD1	TRBJ2-7	TGTGCCAGCAGTTTCCGATCGGGACAGGCACCCTACGAGCAGTACTTC	CASSFRSGQAPYEQYF
once	TRBV6-5	TRBD1	TRBJ1-6	TGTGCCAGCAGTAGCAGGACAGGGGGCAATTCACCCCTCCACTTT	CASSSRTGGNSPLHF
NA	TRBV11-1	NA	TRBJ1-2	TGTGCCAGCAGCGAAGCAGGAGAGACGATAGGCTACACCTTC	CASSEAGETIGYTF
NA	TRBV19	TRBD2	TRBJ2-2	TGTGCCAGTAGCCTCGACTGGGGGACTAGCGGTACCGGGGAGCTGTTTTTT	CASSLDWGTSGTGELFF
NA	TRBV5-1	NA	TRBJ1-1	TGCGCCAGCAGCTTGGATGGGGGAGGTAACACTGAAGCTTTCTTT	CASSLDGGGNTEAFF
NA	TRBV28	NA	TRBJ1-2	TGTGCCAGCAGTTTCCGGGACGACGGCTACACCTTC	CASSFRDDGYTF
NA	TRBV6-5	NA	TRBJ1-5	TGTGCCAGCAGAGGTGAGGGGGACAATCAGCCCCAGCATTTT	CASRGEGDNQPQHF
NA	TRBV5-8	TRBD1	TRBJ1-2	TGTGCCAGCAGCACACCGGGACAGGGCAACTATGGCTACACCTTC	CASSTPGQGNYGYTF
NA	TRBV2	NA	TRBJ2-7	TGTGCCAGCAGCCCCACCAGGGGCCCCTACGAGCAGTACTTC	CASSPTRGPYEQYF
NA	TRBV11-3	NA	TRBJ2-5	TGTGCCAGCGTGAGGGGAAAAGAGACCCAGTACTTC	CASVRGKETQYF
NA	TRBV6-4	TRBD2	TRBJ2-1	TGTGCCAGCAGTAGAGGGACTAGCTCCTACAATGAGCAGTTCTTC	CASSRGTSSYNEQFF
NA	TRBV5-6	NA	TRBJ2-7	TGTGCCAGCAGCCCCGACCCGGACCCCAGATCCTACGAGCAGTACTTC	CASSPDPDPRSYEQYF
NA	TRBV6-5	NA	TRBJ1-1	TGTGCCAGCAGCCTGGGGACAACCAACACTGAAGCTTTCTTT	CASSLGTTNTEAFF
NA	TRBV6-2/TRBV6-3	TRBD1	TRBJ1-2	TGTGCCAGCAGCGGGACAGGAACTAACTATGGCTACACCTTC	CASSGTGTNYGYTF
few	TRBV3-1/TRBV3-2	TRBD1	TRBJ1-1	TGTGCCAGCAGCCGGGGGACAGGGGGCGCCGGGAACACTGAAGCTTTCTTT	CASSRGTGGAGNTEAFF
NA	TRBV18	NA	TRBJ1-1	TGTGCCAGCTCTCCCACAGGAGACACTGAAGCTTTCTTT	CASSPTGDTEAFF
NA	TRBV11-2	NA	TRBJ2-3	TGTGCCAGCAGCTTAGTGGAGGGTGATACGCAGTATTTT	CASSLVEGDTQYF
NA	TRBV6-5	TRBD1	TRBJ1-4	TGTGCCAGCAGTCGCCAGGGACAGACCAGAGAAAAACTGTTTTTT	CASSRQGQTREKLFF
NA	TRBV3-1/TRBV3-2	NA	TRBJ1-1	TGTGCCAGCAGCCAAGATAGGGGGTCCTCTGAAGCTTTCTTT	CASSQDRGSSEAFF
NA	TRBV3-1/TRBV3-2	TRBD1	TRBJ2-1	TGTGCCAGCAGCCAAGCCGGACAGGGGGATGAAGAGCAGTTCTTC	CASSQAGQGDEEQFF
once	TRBV19	NA	TRBJ1-4	TGTGCCAGTAGTATAGCAGGGCCAACTAATGAAAAACTGTTTTTT	CASSIAGPTNEKLFF
NA	TRBV11-1	NA	TRBJ1-6	TGTGCCAGCAGCTTCCCCGGATATTCACCCCTCCACTTT	CASSFPGYSPLHF
NA	TRBV6-8	TRBD1	TRBJ1-1	TGTGCCAGCAGCTCCCTCTTCGACAGGGGCACTGAAGCTTTCTTT	CASSSLFDRGTEAFF
NA	TRBV4-1	NA	TRBJ2-1	TGCGCCAGCAGCCAGCCGGGACCATGGGAGCAGTTCTTC	CASSQPGPWEQFF
NA	TRBV7-6	TRBD1	TRBJ1-2	TGTGCCAGCAGCCCCACCCCAGGGGGGGTGTACTATGGCTACACCTTC	CASSPTPGGVYYGYTF
NA	TRBV6-1	NA	TRBJ1-5	TGTGCCAGCAGTGATAGGGAATATCAGCCCCAGCATTTT	CASSDREYQPQHF
NA	TRBV5-6	TRBD2	TRBJ2-7	TGTGCCAGCAGCCCGGGACTAGCGGGAACCTACGAGCAGTACTTC	CASSPGLAGTYEQYF
NA	TRBV19	NA	TRBJ1-6	TGTGCCAGTAGAACCGGGGCAGTGAATCATTCACCCCTCCACTTT	CASRTGAVNHSPLHF
NA	TRBV29-1	TRBD1	TRBJ1-1	TGCAGCGTTGCACGACAGGGCTCTAATGAAGCTTTCTTT	CSVARQGSNEAFF
NA	TRBV28	NA	TRBJ1-1	TGTGCCAGCAGTTTGGGATCAGGGTGGGCGGACACTGAAGCTTTCTTT	CASSLGSGWADTEAFF